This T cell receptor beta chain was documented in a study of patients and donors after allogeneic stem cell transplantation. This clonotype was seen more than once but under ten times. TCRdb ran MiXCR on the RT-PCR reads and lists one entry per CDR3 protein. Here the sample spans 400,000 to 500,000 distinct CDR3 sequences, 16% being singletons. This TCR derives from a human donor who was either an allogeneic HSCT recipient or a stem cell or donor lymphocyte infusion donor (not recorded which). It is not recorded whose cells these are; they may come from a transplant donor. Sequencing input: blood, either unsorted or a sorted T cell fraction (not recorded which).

CDR3 protein: CASIPGGVYSNQPQHF. The DNA for the CDR3 is TGTGCCAGCATACCCGGTGGGGTTTATAGCAATCAGCCCCAGCATTTT. The chain couples TRBV6-2 or TRBV6-3 to TRBJ1-5; D remains ambiguous. Trimming shortened V by 7 bases and J by 0 bases, and 16 bases separated the two germline ends. This CDR3 is built from 16 residues. The germline V gene has CDR1 MNHEY and CDR2 SVGEGT.